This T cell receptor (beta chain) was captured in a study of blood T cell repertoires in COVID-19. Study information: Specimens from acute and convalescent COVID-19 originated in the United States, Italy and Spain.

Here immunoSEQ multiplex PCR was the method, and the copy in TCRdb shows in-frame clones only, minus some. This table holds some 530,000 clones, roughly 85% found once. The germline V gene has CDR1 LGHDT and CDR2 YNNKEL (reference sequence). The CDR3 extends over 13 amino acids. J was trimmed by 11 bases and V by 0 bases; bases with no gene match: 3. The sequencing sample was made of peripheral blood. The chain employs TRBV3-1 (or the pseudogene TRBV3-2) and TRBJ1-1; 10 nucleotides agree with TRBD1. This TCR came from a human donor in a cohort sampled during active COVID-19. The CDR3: CASSQEDRGNAFF. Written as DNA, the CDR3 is TGTGCCAGCAGCCAAGAGGACAGGGGGAATGCTTTCTTT.